Listed below are T cell receptor beta chains from one sample, sequenced in a study of spatial heterogeneity in lung cancer. TCRdb reanalysed the 5' RACE reads using MiXCR and keeps one entry per CDR3 protein. The table shows around 48,000 distinct CDR3 sequences, with roughly 5.7% occurring only once. The sequences come from PBMCs, collected at surgery. These TCRs come from a male donor with early-stage non-small cell lung cancer. The CDR3 runs from the conserved cysteine through the conserved F or W. A D gene is named only where the DNA matches it firmly. Size values are once, few and many counts, or a class for expanded clones, and some rows have none.

j_call cdr3_length d_call v_call clone_size cdr3_aa cdr3_nt
TRBJ2-5 15 - TRBV5-4 - CASSLGGSMAETQYF TGTGCCAGCAGCTTAGGGGGGTCCATGGCAGAGACCCAGTACTTC
TRBJ1-2 13 - TRBV12-3/TRBV12-4 many CASSPGGSIGYTF TGTGCCAGCAGCCCGGGGGGCAGCATAGGCTACACCTTC
TRBJ2-7 15 TRBD2 TRBV15 many CATSREASGSYEQYF TGTGCCACCAGCAGAGAGGCTAGCGGGAGTTATGAGCAGTACTTC
TRBJ1-4 12 - TRBV10-3 many CAVRGPNEKLFF TGTGCCGTTCGGGGTCCTAATGAAAAACTGTTTTTT
TRBJ1-5 16 - TRBV6-5 once CASSYRGPRSNQPQHF TGTGCCAGCAGTTACAGGGGACCTAGGAGCAATCAGCCCCAGCATTTT
TRBJ2-7 15 TRBD1 TRBV20-1 many CSARPPDRVRDEQYF TGCAGTGCTAGACCCCCGGACAGGGTCAGGGACGAGCAGTACTTC
TRBJ2-7 18 - TRBV7-9 many CASIPSGRFRENLDEQYF TGTGCCAGCATCCCATCGGGACGCTTTCGGGAGAACCTCGACGAGCAGTACTTC
TRBJ2-3 13 TRBD2 TRBV14 many CASGRLATDTQYF TGTGCCAGCGGAAGACTAGCCACAGATACGCAGTATTTT
TRBJ2-3 16 TRBD2 TRBV4-3 many CASSPSTSARTDTQYF TGCGCCAGCAGCCCCTCGACTAGCGCTCGCACAGATACGCAGTATTTT
TRBJ1-1 15 TRBD1 TRBV28 few CASSLRDRGSTEAFF TGTGCCAGCAGTTTAAGGGACAGGGGAAGCACTGAAGCTTTCTTT
TRBJ2-7 14 - TRBV20-1 many CSARPTGFSYEQYF TGCAGTGCTAGACCGACAGGTTTCTCCTACGAGCAGTACTTC